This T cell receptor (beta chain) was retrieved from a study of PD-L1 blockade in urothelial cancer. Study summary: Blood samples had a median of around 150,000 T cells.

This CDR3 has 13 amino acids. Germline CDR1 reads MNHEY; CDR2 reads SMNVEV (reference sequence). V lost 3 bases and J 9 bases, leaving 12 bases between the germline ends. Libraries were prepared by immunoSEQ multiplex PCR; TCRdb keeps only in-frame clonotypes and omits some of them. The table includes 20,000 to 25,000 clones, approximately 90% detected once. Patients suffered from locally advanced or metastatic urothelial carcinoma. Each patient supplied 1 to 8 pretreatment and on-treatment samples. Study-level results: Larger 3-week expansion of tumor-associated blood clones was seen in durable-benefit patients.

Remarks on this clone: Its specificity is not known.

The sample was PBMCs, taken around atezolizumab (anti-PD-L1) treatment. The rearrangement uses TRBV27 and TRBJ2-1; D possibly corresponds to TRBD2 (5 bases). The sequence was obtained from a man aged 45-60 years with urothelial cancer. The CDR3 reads CASSFSRSGEQFF. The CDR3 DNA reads TGTGCCAGCAGTTTTTCCCGCAGCGGTGAGCAGTTCTTC.